A selection of T cell receptor beta chains follows, all from one sample in a study of human T cells and chemical hapten exposure. TCRdb itself ran the RACE reads through MiXCR, one entry per CDR3 protein. The sample includes roughly 180,000 distinct CDR3 sequences, approximately 20% of them seen just once. The material was whole blood, obtained in connection with sensitization to the hapten diphenylcyclopropenone (DPC). The receptors come from a woman in her fifties or sixties with alopecia areata. Some clones in this sample may be carry-over from other donors' samples. Each CDR3 is given with its conserved first and last residue. Each record gives: D gene, clone size, J gene, V gene, CDR3 DNA, CDR3 protein. The D gene is left open where the match is weak. Not all rows give a size; the values are once, few, many and, for expanded clones, a class.

TRBD2 NA TRBJ2-2 TRBV27 TGTGCCAGCAGTTCGGCTAGCGGGAGGTTCACCGGGGAGCTGTTTTTT CASSSASGRFTGELFF
TRBD2 few TRBJ2-7 TRBV20-1 TGCAGTGCTGGAGTAGCGGGAGGGCCTAACGAGCAGTACTTC CSAGVAGGPNEQYF
NA NA TRBJ2-4 TRBV11-2 TGTGCCAGCAGTCTGTCCCGGGGATCGAACATTCAGTACTTC CASSLSRGSNIQYF
NA few TRBJ2-7 TRBV5-1 TGCGCCAGCAGCGGCGGATTCCTCTCCTACGAGCAGTACTTC CASSGGFLSYEQYF
TRBD1 NA TRBJ2-5 TRBV20-1 TGCAGTGCTATGGGGACAGACCAAGAGACCCAGTACTTC CSAMGTDQETQYF
TRBD1 NA TRBJ2-1 TRBV10-3 TGTGCCATCAGTACCTCGGGACAGGTTAACAATGAGCAGTTCTTC CAISTSGQVNNEQFF
NA few TRBJ1-3 TRBV29-1 TGCAGCGCAAGTGCCCCCGGGGACACCATATATTTT CSASAPGDTIYF
NA NA TRBJ2-5 TRBV20-1 TGCAGTGCTGCGAGGGGGGAAGAGACCCAGTACTTC CSAARGEETQYF
NA NA TRBJ1-1 TRBV13 TGTGCCAGCAGCAGAGAACGACAGTTCATGAACACTGAAGCTTTCTTT CASSRERQFMNTEAFF
NA NA TRBJ2-4 TRBV6-1 TGTGCCAGCAGTGAAGCATGGATCGGAAACATTCAGTACTTC CASSEAWIGNIQYF
NA NA TRBJ1-4 TRBV7-9 TGTGCCAGCAGCTTAGCCGTGGACGAGGAAAAACTGTTTTTT CASSLAVDEEKLFF
TRBD1 few TRBJ1-1 TRBV3-1 TGTGCCAGCAGCCAACTTAGGGACAGGGGTGCTGAAGCTTTCTTT CASSQLRDRGAEAFF
NA NA TRBJ1-3 TRBV12-3/TRBV12-4 TGTGCCAGCAGCGGACAGTCAGGCTCTGGAAACACCATATATTTT CASSGQSGSGNTIYF
NA few TRBJ2-7 TRBV18 TGTGCCAGCTCACCCGGACAGCCCTACGAGCAGTACTTC CASSPGQPYEQYF
NA few TRBJ2-5 TRBV5-4 TGTGCCAGCAGTCACCCCCCGGAGGGGGGGGCCCAGTACTTC CASSHPPEGGAQYF
TRBD2 NA TRBJ2-5 TRBV20-1 TGCAGTGCTAGAGGTCCTCTTCCCTTAGCGGGAGTTGAGACCCAGTACTTC CSARGPLPLAGVETQYF
NA few TRBJ1-1 TRBV5-1 TGCGCCAGCAGCTTTAATTTGAACACTGAAGCTTTCTTT CASSFNLNTEAFF
NA few TRBJ2-1 TRBV2 TGTGCCAGCAGGTGGCAGGGGAGCTACAATGAGCAGTTCTTC CASRWQGSYNEQFF
NA NA TRBJ2-5 TRBV10-2 TGCGCCAGCAGTGAGTCGGTACAGGGAGAAGAGACCCAGTACTTC CASSESVQGEETQYF
NA NA TRBJ1-6 TRBV5-1 TGCGCCAGCTCGACGGACTATAATTCACCCCTCCACTTT CASSTDYNSPLHF
NA many TRBJ2-1 TRBV18 TGTGCCAGCTCACCACCCGTCGGTAACTCCTACAATGAGCAGTTCTTC CASSPPVGNSYNEQFF
TRBD1 few TRBJ2-4 TRBV10-3 TGTGCCAGCCGCGGACAGGATCTAGCCAAAAACATTCAGTACTTC CASRGQDLAKNIQYF
NA NA TRBJ2-7 TRBV6-1 TGTGCCAGCACCGGGAAGGGGCTCCACGAGCAGTACTTC CASTGKGLHEQYF
TRBD1 NA TRBJ1-6 TRBV28 TGTGCCAGCAGGACAGGGTTCAATTCACCCCTCCACTTT CASRTGFNSPLHF
NA NA TRBJ1-1 TRBV29-1 TGCAGCGGTTCCGGGAGAAACACTGAAGCTTTCTTT CSGSGRNTEAFF
NA NA TRBJ2-2 TRBV7-7 TGTGCCAGCAGTCCGAGATCATTCGGGGAGCTGTTTTTT CASSPRSFGELFF
NA few TRBJ2-1 TRBV14 TGTGCCAGCAGCCCTGGCGGGCGCGGGGATTACAATGAGCAGTTCTTC CASSPGGRGDYNEQFF
TRBD1 few TRBJ1-4 TRBV4-2 TGTGCCAGCAGCCCGGACAGGGCTGTTGAAAAACTGTTTTTT CASSPDRAVEKLFF
TRBD2 NA TRBJ2-5 TRBV6-2/TRBV6-3 TGTGCCAGCAAGAGGAGGACTAGCGGTGAGACCCAGTACTTC CASKRRTSGETQYF
TRBD2 few TRBJ2-7 TRBV5-5 TGTGCCAGCAGCTTGGCTGTGGGGACTAGCGCCTACGAGCAGTACTTC CASSLAVGTSAYEQYF
NA few TRBJ1-1 TRBV5-1 TGCGCCAGCAGCTGGGGCCAAAGGGGCACTGAAGCTTTCTTT CASSWGQRGTEAFF
NA few TRBJ1-2 TRBV21-1 TGTGCCAGCAGCAAACGCCGACAGGGATCTTATGGCTACACCTTC CASSKRRQGSYGYTF
NA few TRBJ1-1 TRBV5-1 TGCGCCAGCAGGGCGAGTTCCGGGAACACTGAAGCTTTCTTT CASRASSGNTEAFF
NA few TRBJ1-2 TRBV7-2 TGTGCCAGCAGCTTAATGGGGCATGGCTATGGCTACACCTTC CASSLMGHGYGYTF
NA many TRBJ2-3 TRBV6-2/TRBV6-3 TGTGCCAGCAGTTATGACTGGGGCGATACGCAGTATTTT CASSYDWGDTQYF
NA NA TRBJ1-3 TRBV23-1 TGCGCCAGCTCCGATGAGGGCAGGCACACCATATATTTT CASSDEGRHTIYF
NA NA TRBJ2-1 TRBV9 TGTGCCAGCAGCGGCGAAAGGGGGAATGAGCAGTTCTTC CASSGERGNEQFF
TRBD2 few TRBJ2-1 TRBV3-1 TGTGCCAGCAGCCAGCACCCGACTAGCGGGAGAGACCAGTTCTTC CASSQHPTSGRDQFF
NA NA TRBJ1-1 TRBV18 TGTGCCAGCTCACCATCGGGGGGGCTGAGGACTGAAGCTTTCTTT CASSPSGGLRTEAFF
NA NA TRBJ1-1 TRBV18 TGTGCCAGCTCACCAGTGAGGTTGGACACTGAAGCTTTCTTT CASSPVRLDTEAFF
NA few TRBJ1-1 TRBV29-1 TGCAGCGTCTGGATGGTACAGAACACTGAAGCTTTCTTT CSVWMVQNTEAFF
NA few TRBJ2-1 TRBV27 TGTGCCAGCACGACCCATTTTGGCGATGAGCAGTTCTTC CASTTHFGDEQFF